This T cell receptor beta chain was found in a study of cytomegalovirus exposure and HLA in healthy donors. Germline lookup yields CDR1 LNHDA and CDR2 SQIVND (reference sequence). The CDR3 sequence is 14 residues long. V lost 3 bases and J 5 bases, leaving 10 bases between the germline ends. 13 Jbeta primers and 60 Vbeta primers were used for the PCR. The method was immunoSEQ multiplex PCR; TCRdb's version includes in-frame clones alone and lacks a portion of them. Found here are approximately 120,000 clones, roughly 80% of them singletons; the top ten hold approximately 1.2%. This clone was found once.

The TCR sequence derives from a female donor in good health and CMV-seronegative. V gene TRBV19 combines with J gene TRBJ2-2, with D tentatively TRBD2 (5 bases). Input material: PBMCs. The CDR3 DNA follows: TGTGCCAGTAGTATCGCCGCGGGTACCGGGGAGCTGTTTTTT. This translates into CASSIAAGTGELFF.